The next 18 T cell receptor beta chains were all read from a single sample in a study of cytomegalovirus exposure and HLA in healthy donors. The study ran its PCR with 60 Vbeta and 13 Jbeta primers. The repertoire was sequenced with immunoSEQ multiplex PCR; TCRdb's copy has only in-frame clones and lacks some. The repertoire holds roughly 140,000 clones, with 70% to 85% as singletons. The sequencing sample was made of PBMCs. All receptors come from a woman aged 55-70 years in good health and CMV-seropositive.

V usage is TRBV5-4 and J usage is TRBJ2-7, with D perhaps matching TRBD1 (5 bases). Germline CDR1 and CDR2: SGHNT and YYREEE (reference sequence). V was cut by 4 bases and J by 3 bases, with 14 bases left in between. The CDR3 runs to 14 residues. The CDR3 here is CASSVQEKFYEQYF. The DNA of the CDR3 is TGTGCCAGCAGCGTACAGGAAAAATTCTACGAGCAGTACTTC.

The V gene is TRBV30, the J gene TRBJ2-3; 7 bases are shared with TRBD1. V shed 3 bases, J shed 6 bases, and the junction held 12 bases outside the gene matches. This CDR3 region has 15 residues. CDR1 GTSNPN and CDR2 SVGIG come from the germline V gene (reference sequence). As DNA, the CDR3 is TGTGCCTGGAGCCCCGGACAGGACCTATCTGATACGCAGTATTTT. This codes for CAWSPGQDLSDTQYF.

V is TRBV7-2 and J is TRBJ1-5, with D perhaps matching TRBD1 (5 bases). The CDR3 spans 17 residues. Germline CDR1 is SGHTA and CDR2 is FQGNSA. The V and J ends lost 3 bases and 0 bases respectively, with 15 bases between them. In DNA form, the CDR3 reads TGTGCCAGCAGCTTGAGGGGAGGGGCAGATAGCAATCAGCCCCAGCATTTT. Its translation: CASSLRGGADSNQPQHF. The full variable domain, rest sourced from reference TRBV7-2 and TRBJ1-5, is GAGVSQSPSNKVTEKGKDVELRCDPISGHTALYWYRQSLGQGLEFLIYFQGNSAPDKSGLPSDRFSAERTGGSVSTLTIQRTQQEDSAVYLCASSLRGGADSNQPQHFGDGTRLSIL.

The rearrangement joins TRBV19 to TRBJ2-5, with D uncertain. This CDR3 has 11 amino acids. Germline loops: CDR1 LNHDA, CDR2 SQIVND (reference sequence). Between the trimmed V and J ends, which lost 3 bases and 5 bases, there was a span of 4 bases. The CDR3 spells CASSMQETQYF. In nucleotides, the CDR3 is TGTGCCAGTAGTATGCAGGAGACCCAGTACTTC.

The V gene is TRBV13, the J gene TRBJ2-1; 11 bases align to TRBD2. J gave up 10 bases and V 4 bases, and 3 bases lay outside the gene matches. Germline lookup yields CDR1 PRHDT and CDR2 FYEKMQ (reference sequence). The CDR3 sequence is 13 residues long. The CDR3 DNA follows: TGTGCCAGCAGCTCTAGGACTAGCGGGGAGCAGTTCTTC. This translates into CASSSRTSGEQFF.

The CDR3: CASTRDTEAFF. The CDR3 nucleotides are TGTGCCAGCACCAGGGACACTGAAGCTTTCTTT. The chain has TRBV2 and TRBJ1-1, with a tentative D call TRBD1 (5 bases). Germline V lookup: CDR1 SNHLY, CDR2 FYNNEI. The length of the CDR3 is 11 residues. Trimming pared 7 bases from V and 3 bases from J, leaving 6 bases between.

The chain joins TRBV6-5 to TRBJ2-7, with a possible D match to TRBD1 (6 bases). V was shortened by 6 bases and J by 6 bases, with 9 bases between the two germline ends. This CDR3 is 11 amino acids long. Germline lookup yields CDR1 MNHEY and CDR2 SVGAGI. The CDR3 bases are TGTGCCAGCAGCCAGGGGCCCGAGCAGTACTTC. Translating it yields CASSQGPEQYF.

This chain's CDR3 is CSPQGDEQYF. The CDR3 nucleotides are TGCAGTCCGCAGGGGGACGAGCAGTACTTC. The chain recombines TRBV20-1 with TRBJ2-7; 7 bases are shared with TRBD1. CDR3 size: 10 residues. CDR1 is DFQATT, CDR2 SNEGSKA, per germline (reference sequence). V was pared by 8 bases and J by 5 bases, with 3 bases of the junction left unmatched.

The V and J genes are TRBV27 and TRBJ2-7; TRBD1 is a possible D gene (6 bases). Germline lookup yields CDR1 MNHEY and CDR2 SMNVEV (reference sequence). The CDR3 sequence is 14 residues long. Trimming pared 6 bases from V and 2 bases from J, leaving 14 bases between. CDR3 sequence (DNA): TGTGCCAGCAGCCTAGGGGGTTCCACCTACGAGCAGTACTTC. Amino acid sequence: CASSLGGSTYEQYF.

The chain carries TRBV19 and TRBJ2-1; a weak D match, TRBD2 (5 bases). Germline V gene lookup returns CDR1 LNHDA and CDR2 SQIVND (reference sequence). V dropped 5 bases and J dropped 1 base, with 9 bases sitting between them. CDR3 length equals 14 residues. CDR3 sequence: CASSPGGSYNEQFF. In DNA form, the CDR3 reads TGTGCCAGTAGTCCCGGCGGGTCCTACAATGAGCAGTTCTTC.

The chain joins TRBV7-8 to TRBJ2-7; 9 positions agree with TRBD1. CDR3 size: 15 residues. The germline V gene encodes CDR1 SGHVS and CDR2 FQNEAQ. The junction had 5 bases not matched to a gene; V was cut back by 2 bases and J by 3 bases. The CDR3 protein is CASSLRDRVVYEQYF. The CDR3 region has the DNA TGTGCCAGCAGCTTAAGGGACAGGGTCGTCTACGAGCAGTACTTC.

This clone has more than one count but fewer than ten. The chain links TRBV6-6 to TRBJ1-1, with TRBD1 as a possible D gene (6 bases). The CDR3 contains 14 residues. In germline, CDR1 is MNHNY, CDR2 SVGAGI (reference sequence). V was pared by 10 bases and J by 2 bases, with 17 bases between. CDR3 sequence: CAISTGTSNTEAFF. The CDR3 region has the DNA TGTGCCATCTCTACCGGGACATCTAACACTGAAGCTTTCTTT.

J is TRBJ2-1 and V is TRBV2, with TRBD2 as a possible D gene (5 bases). Per germline, CDR1 SNHLY and CDR2 FYNNEI. V was pared by 5 bases and J by 0 bases, with 17 bases between. This CDR3 has 17 amino acids. The CDR3 loop reads CASSPRSGRSSYNEQFF. The CDR3 DNA reads as TGTGCCAGCAGTCCCCGGAGCGGACGGAGCTCCTACAATGAGCAGTTCTTC.

This chain uses TRBV6-5 with TRBJ1-5; 8 nucleotides match TRBD1. CDR1 and CDR2 from the germline V gene are MNHEY and SVGAGI. J lost 4 bases, V lost 4 bases, and 9 bases had no gene match. The CDR3 has 16 amino acids. CDR3 sequence (DNA): TGTGCCAGCAGTTCCGTTGGACAGGGCGGGAATCAGCCCCAGCATTTT. This encodes CASSSVGQGGNQPQHF.

The chain recombines TRBV7-8 with TRBJ2-5, with unresolved D. The J call may be mistaken, given a closer DNA end match to TRBJ2-7. The germline V gene encodes CDR1 SGHVS and CDR2 FQNEAQ. This CDR3 has 16 amino acids. The CDR3: CASSLRPLVALYEQYF. The CDR3 DNA reads TGTGCCAGCAGCTTGAGGCCCTTGGTGGCATTATACGAGCAGTACTTC.

V and J are TRBV27 and TRBJ1-5, with D possibly matching TRBD1 (5 bases). In germline, CDR1 is MNHEY, CDR2 SMNVEV (reference sequence). The CDR3 length is 15 residues. The germline V and J ends were trimmed by 6 bases and 6 bases, with 18 bases remaining between them. The CDR3 protein is CASSPWAGERQPQHF. DNA for the CDR3: TGTGCCAGCAGCCCTTGGGCGGGGGAGCGTCAGCCCCAGCATTTT.

The chain recombines TRBV28 with TRBJ2-7, with D possibly matching TRBD2 (5 bases). V lost 3 bases to trimming and J lost 3 bases, with 15 bases between them. This CDR3 has 15 residues. Germline CDR1 is MDHEN and CDR2 is SYDVKM. This chain's CDR3 is CASSFAAVGDYEQYF. DNA of the CDR3: TGTGCCAGCAGTTTTGCCGCGGTGGGAGACTACGAGCAGTACTTC.

This rearrangement joins TRBV7-3 to TRBJ2-3; D is possibly TRBD2 (6 bases). V dropped 3 bases and J dropped 2 bases, with 9 bases sitting between them. The CDR3 totals 14 residues. From germline, CDR1 is SGHTA and CDR2 FQGTGA. The CDR3 loop is CASSFSGVTDTQYF. DNA of the CDR3: TGTGCCAGCAGCTTTAGCGGAGTCACAGATACGCAGTATTTT.